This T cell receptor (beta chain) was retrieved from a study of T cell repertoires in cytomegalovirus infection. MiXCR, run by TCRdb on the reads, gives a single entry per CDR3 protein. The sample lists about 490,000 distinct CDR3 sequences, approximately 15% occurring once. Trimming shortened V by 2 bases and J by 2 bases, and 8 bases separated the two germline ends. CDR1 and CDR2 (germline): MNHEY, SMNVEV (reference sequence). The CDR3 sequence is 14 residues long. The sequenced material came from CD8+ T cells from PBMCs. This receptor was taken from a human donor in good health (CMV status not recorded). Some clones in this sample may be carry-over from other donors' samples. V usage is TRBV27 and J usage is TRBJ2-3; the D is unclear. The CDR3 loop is CASSLDTATDTQYF. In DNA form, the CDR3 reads TGTGCCAGCAGTTTAGACACAGCCACAGATACGCAGTATTTT.